These T cell receptor beta chains were read from a single sample in a study of blood T cell repertoires in COVID-19. This table comes from immunoSEQ multiplex PCR, and its TCRdb copy is limited to in-frame clones, with some not included. Among approximately 200,000 clones listed, roughly 90% were seen once. The sample comprised PBMCs or T cells enriched from blood (not recorded which). Source of these receptors: a woman between 25 and 40 years old who had recovered from COVID-19. CDR3s include the opening cysteine and the closing phenylalanine or tryptophan. Each record gives: CDR3 DNA, CDR3 protein, clone size, J gene, V gene, D gene. D genes are given only for firm matches. Expanded clones are given a class, and other clones once, few, many or no size at all.

TGTGCCAGCAGCGTAGCTGCCGGGGGTGAAGCTTTCTTT CASSVAAGGEAFF . TRBJ1-1 TRBV9 .
TGTGCCAGCAGCGCGGGGTTTTCACCCCTCCACTTT CASSAGFSPLHF few TRBJ1-6 TRBV3-1/TRBV3-2 .
TGTGCCAGCAGCCCGAGACTAGCGGGTTCTATAGATACGCAGTATTTT CASSPRLAGSIDTQYF . TRBJ2-3 TRBV11-3 TRBD2
TGTGCCAGCAGCTTGACTAGCGTGTACGAGCAGTACTTC CASSLTSVYEQYF . TRBJ2-7 TRBV7-9 TRBD2
TGTGCCAGTACCGTCACACAGGGGACGTGGGGCTACACCTTC CASTVTQGTWGYTF . TRBJ1-2 TRBV19 TRBD1
TGTGCCAGCAGCAGGGGGCGTACAGATACGCAGTATTTT CASSRGRTDTQYF . TRBJ2-3 TRBV2 TRBD1
TGTGCCAGCAGTTTAAGGACAGGGGATTCTAATGGCTACACCTTC CASSLRTGDSNGYTF . TRBJ1-2 TRBV27 TRBD1
TGCGCCAGCGCCGACAGGGTGAACACTGAAGCTTTCTTT CASADRVNTEAFF . TRBJ1-1 TRBV5-1 TRBD1
TGTGCCCGAGGGGGAGGGTTTGGGGCCAACGTCCTGACTTTC CARGGGFGANVLTF . TRBJ2-6 TRBV30 .
TGTGCCAGTAGTATGGGCAGGGTAGGTACTGAAGCTTTCTTT CASSMGRVGTEAFF . TRBJ1-1 TRBV19 .
TGTGCCAGCAGCCAAGATCGCGTACTGTTCTACGAGCAGTACTTC CASSQDRVLFYEQYF . TRBJ2-7 TRBV4-2 .
TGTGCCAGCAGCTTAGGCCGGACTATTGAGCAGTTCTTC CASSLGRTIEQFF . TRBJ2-1 TRBV12-3/TRBV12-4 .
TGTGCCAGCATCCAACTGGGACAGCTCTGGGGCTACACCTTC CASIQLGQLWGYTF . TRBJ1-2 TRBV5-6 TRBD1
TGTGCCAGCCATCTGGAATGGTACCGCCAGGGAGGAAACACCATATATTTT CASHLEWYRQGGNTIYF . TRBJ1-3 TRBV21-1 .
TGTGCCAGCAGCCAACGGCGGGAGGGCCAAGAGACCCAGTACTTC CASSQRREGQETQYF . TRBJ2-5 TRBV14 TRBD2
TGTGCCTGGAGACAGCAATTAACCGAGCAGTACTTC CAWRQQLTEQYF . TRBJ2-7 TRBV30 .
TGTGCCAGCAGCTTGGGGGGACTAAAAGAGGAGACCCAGTACTTC CASSLGGLKEETQYF . TRBJ2-5 TRBV5-4 TRBD2
TGCGCCAGCAGCCGGAGCGGGAGGGCCGACACCGGGGAGCTGTTTTTT CASSRSGRADTGELFF . TRBJ2-2 TRBV4-3 TRBD2
TGTGCCACCGGATACGGGACTAGCGGGAGACAGCAGTACTTC CATGYGTSGRQQYF . TRBJ2-7 TRBV5-4 TRBD2
TGTGCCACCAGCAGAGATGGACTAACAGGCGGGGAGCTGTTTTTT CATSRDGLTGGELFF . TRBJ2-2 TRBV15 .
TGTGCCAGCAGCGGGACTGGGGGGGAGACCCAGTACTTC CASSGTGGETQYF . TRBJ2-5 TRBV9 .
TGTGCCACCAAACAGGGTGTAAATTCACCCCTCCACTTT CATKQGVNSPLHF . TRBJ1-6 TRBV11-3 .